This T cell receptor gamma chain was sequenced in a study of gamma-delta T cells after stem cell transplantation. By share of the sample, this clone is medium-sized. Other DNA sequences within the sample encode an identical CDR3. TCRdb repeated clone calling on the RT-PCR reads with CATT. The sample carries about 1,900 gamma-chain clones, more than 3% recorded once. The sample taken for sequencing was gamma-delta T cells. The clonotype was recovered from a human donor. It is not recorded whose cells these are; they may come from a transplant donor.

In DNA, the CDR3 is TGTGCCTTGTGGGAGGTGGTTGCGGGGGAGTTGGGCAAAAAAATCAAGGTATTT. Translating it yields CALWEVVAGELGKKIKVF. V usage is TRGV9 and J usage is TRGJP. Unmatched junction bases numbered 9, after V lost 0 bases and J lost 7 bases. This CDR3 comprises 18 residues. The germline V gene has CDR1 GITISATS and CDR2 ISYDGTV (reference sequence).